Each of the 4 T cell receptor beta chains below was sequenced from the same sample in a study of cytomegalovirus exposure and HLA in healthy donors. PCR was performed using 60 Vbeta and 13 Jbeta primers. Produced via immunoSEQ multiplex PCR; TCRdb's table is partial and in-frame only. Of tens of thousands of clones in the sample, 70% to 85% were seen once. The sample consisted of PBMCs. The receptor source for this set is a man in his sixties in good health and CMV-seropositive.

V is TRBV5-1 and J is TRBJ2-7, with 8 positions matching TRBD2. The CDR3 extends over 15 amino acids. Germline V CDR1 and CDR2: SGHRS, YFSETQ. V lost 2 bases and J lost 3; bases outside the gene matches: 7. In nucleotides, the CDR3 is TGCGCCAGCAGCTTAGAGAGCGGGAGTTTCTACGAGCAGTACTTC. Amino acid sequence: CASSLESGSFYEQYF.

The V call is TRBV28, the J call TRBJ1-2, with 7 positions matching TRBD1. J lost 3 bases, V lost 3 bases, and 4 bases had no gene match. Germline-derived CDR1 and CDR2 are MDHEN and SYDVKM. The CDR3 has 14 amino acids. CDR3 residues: CASSLWQGDYGYTF. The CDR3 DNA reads TGTGCCAGCAGTTTGTGGCAGGGGGACTATGGCTACACCTTC.

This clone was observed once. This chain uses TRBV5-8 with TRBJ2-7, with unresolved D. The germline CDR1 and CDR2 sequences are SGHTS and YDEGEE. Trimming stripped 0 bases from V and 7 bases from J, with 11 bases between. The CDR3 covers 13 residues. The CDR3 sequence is CASSLDLSREQYF. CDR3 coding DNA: TGTGCCAGCAGCTTGGATCTGTCTAGGGAGCAGTACTTC.

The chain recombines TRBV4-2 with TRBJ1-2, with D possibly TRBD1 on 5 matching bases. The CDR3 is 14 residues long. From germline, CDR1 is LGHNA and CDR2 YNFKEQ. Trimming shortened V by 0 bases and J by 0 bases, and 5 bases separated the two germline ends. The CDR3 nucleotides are TGTGCCAGCAGCCAAGACAGGGCTAACTATGGCTACACCTTC. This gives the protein CASSQDRANYGYTF.